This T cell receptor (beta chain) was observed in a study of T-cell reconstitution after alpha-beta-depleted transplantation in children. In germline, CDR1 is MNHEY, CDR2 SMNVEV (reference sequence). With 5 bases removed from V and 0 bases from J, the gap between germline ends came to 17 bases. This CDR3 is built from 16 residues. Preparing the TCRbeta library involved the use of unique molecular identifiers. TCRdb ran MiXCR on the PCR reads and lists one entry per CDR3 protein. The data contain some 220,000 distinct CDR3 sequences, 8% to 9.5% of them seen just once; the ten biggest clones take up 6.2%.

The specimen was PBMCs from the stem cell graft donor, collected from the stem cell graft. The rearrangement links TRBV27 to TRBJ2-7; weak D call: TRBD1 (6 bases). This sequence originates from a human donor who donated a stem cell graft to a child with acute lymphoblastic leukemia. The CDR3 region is CASSSYDRPYSYEQYF. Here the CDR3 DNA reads TGTGCCAGCAGTAGTTATGACAGGCCTTACTCCTACGAGCAGTACTTC.